The 28 T cell receptor beta chains below all came from one sample that was sequenced in a study of shared clonotypes between healthy human individuals. CD45RO negativity and positive selection for CCR7 defined naive CD8 cells, a population that excluded terminally differentiated effector memory CD45RA+ cells. Some clones are missing from TCRdb's copy, which holds only in-frame ones; the method was immunoSEQ multiplex PCR. Of about 2.2 million clones listed, 90% to 95% are singletons. The specimen was naive CD8+ T cells from PBMCs. These receptors came from a man aged 18 to 30 in good health. Some clones in this sample may be carry-over from other donors' samples.

The chain combines TRBV4-1 with TRBJ2-7; 8 bases are a match to TRBD1. The V segment lost 0 bases and the J segment 6 bases; nucleotides outside the gene matches: 7. The length of the CDR3 is 15 residues. From germline, CDR1 is MGHRA and CDR2 YSYEKL. CDR3 coding DNA: TGCGCCAGCAGCCAAGACAGCCGACAGGGGAGCGAGCAGTACTTC. It translates to CASSQDSRQGSEQYF.

This clone was picked up one time. CDR3 sequence reads: CASSRSVYGAGKQETQYF. The CDR3 coding sequence is TGCGCCAGCAGCCGTAGTGTATACGGTGCAGGGAAACAAGAGACCCAGTACTTC. The rearrangement joins TRBV4-3 to TRBJ2-5, with D perhaps matching TRBD1 (5 bases). From germline, CDR1 is LGHNA and CDR2 YSLEER. This CDR3 region has 18 residues. V lost 4 bases, J lost 2 bases, and 23 bases lay in between.

The chain recombines TRBV5-6 with TRBJ2-5; D may correspond to TRBD1 or TRBD2 (5 bases each). Germline CDR1 and CDR2: SGHDT and YYEEEE. This CDR3 comprises 14 residues. V was shortened by 0 bases and J by 5 bases, with 11 bases between the two germline ends. The CDR3 is CASSLGGTHETQYF. CDR3 nucleotides: TGTGCCAGCAGCTTGGGGGGGACGCACGAGACCCAGTACTTC. Supplemented by reference TRBV5-6 and TRBJ2-5, the full variable domain reads DAGVTQSPTHLIKTRGQQVTLRCSPKSGHDTVSWYQQALGQGPQFIFQYYEEEERQRGNFPDRFSGHQFPNYSSELNVNALLLGDSALYLCASSLGGTHETQYFGPGTRLLVL.

The J gene is TRBJ2-7, the V gene TRBV27; D is possibly TRBD2 (6 bases). CDR3 size: 14 residues. V lost 6 bases to trimming and J lost 2 bases, with 14 bases between them. Germline V gene sequence: CDR1 MNHEY, CDR2 SMNVEV (reference sequence). The CDR3 region is CASSKGTFAYEQYF. DNA for the CDR3: TGTGCCAGCAGCAAAGGGACTTTTGCCTACGAGCAGTACTTC.

V gene TRBV15 combines with J gene TRBJ2-1; 8 nucleotides align to TRBD2. The CDR3 has 15 amino acids. Germline V gene data show CDR1 as LNHNV and CDR2 as YYDKDF (reference sequence). The V and J ends lost 5 bases and 3 bases, in that order; junction bases with no gene match: 6. CDR3 DNA sequence: TGTGCCACCAGCGAAAGCGGGAGCATCTACAATGAGCAGTTCTTC. Its translation is CATSESGSIYNEQFF. Variable domain in full (rest from reference TRBV15 and TRBJ2-1): DAMVIQNPRYQVTQFGKPVTLSCSQTLNHNVMYWYQQKSSQAPKLLFHYYDKDFNNEADTPDNFQSRRPNTSFCFLDIRSPGLGDTAMYLCATSESGSIYNEQFFGPGTRLTVL.

Notes on this clone: This specimen includes other DNA sequences encoding the same CDR3. CDR3 residues: CASSVAATDTQYF. The CDR3 region has the DNA TGTGCCAGCAGCGTAGCGGCTACAGATACGCAGTATTTT. The rearrangement uses TRBV9 and TRBJ2-3; D is undetermined. This CDR3 has 13 amino acids. The V end was cut by 0 bases, the J end by 3 bases, with 5 bases between. CDR1 and CDR2 (germline): SGDLS, YYNGEE. The variable domain in full, with the rest retrieved from reference TRBV9 and TRBJ2-3, is DSGVTQTPKHLITATGQRVTLRCSPRSGDLSVYWYQQSLDQGLQFLIQYYNGEERAKGNILERFSAQQFPDLHSELNLSSLELGDSALYFCASSVAATDTQYFGPGTRLTVL.

The rearrangement joins TRBV2 to TRBJ1-2; TRBD1 aligns across 7 bases. With V trimmed by 6 bases and J by 3 bases, 7 bases remained unmatched. Germline V gene sequence: CDR1 SNHLY, CDR2 FYNNEI. The CDR3 loop spans 14 amino acids. CDR3 in DNA: TGTGCCAGCAGCGCCGACAGGGCTCACTATGGCTACACCTTC. This codes for CASSADRAHYGYTF.

This sequence joins TRBV7-2 and TRBJ1-1; the match to TRBD1 covers 10 bases. Germline-derived CDR1 and CDR2 are SGHTA and FQGNSA. This CDR3 comprises 16 residues. The ends lost 4 bases at V and 3 bases at J; junction bases unmatched: 8. For the CDR3, the DNA is TGTGCCAGCAGCTCCCCGACAGGGGGCTTTTACACTGAAGCTTTCTTT. Translated: CASSSPTGGFYTEAFF.

The V and J genes are TRBV15 and TRBJ1-1, with D possibly being TRBD1 (6 bases). The CDR3 has 15 residues. V lost 5 bases, J lost 1 base, and 14 bases lay in between. The germline V gene encodes CDR1 LNHNV and CDR2 YYDKDF (reference sequence). CDR3 loop: CATSPLDRPNTEAFF. The DNA of the CDR3 is TGTGCCACCAGCCCCCTCGACAGGCCGAACACTGAAGCTTTCTTT.

The rearrangement joins TRBV19 to TRBJ2-2; 8 bases are a match to TRBD2. Trimming cost V 6 bases and J 0 bases; bases outside gene matches: 12. There are 18 residues in the CDR3. Germline V gives CDR1 LNHDA, CDR2 SQIVND (reference sequence). The CDR3 loop is CASRHGGLAGANTGELFF. CDR3 DNA sequence: TGTGCCAGTAGACACGGGGGGCTAGCGGGTGCGAACACCGGGGAGCTGTTTTTT. Together with reference TRBV19 and TRBJ2-2, the CDR3 gives the full variable domain: DGGITQSPKYLFRKEGQNVTLSCEQNLNHDAMYWYRQDPGQGLRLIYYSQIVNDFQKGDIAEGYSVSREKKESFPLTVTSAQKNPTAFYLCASRHGGLAGANTGELFFGEGSRLTVL.

The V call is TRBV25-1, the J call TRBJ1-2; 7 positions agree with TRBD1. J was trimmed by 4 bases and V by 7 bases; bases with no gene match: 6. There are 13 residues in the CDR3. Germline assignment: CDR1 MGHDK and CDR2 SYGVNS. CDR3 residues: CASKSGQTYGYTF. CDR3 DNA sequence: TGTGCCAGCAAGTCGGGACAGACCTATGGCTACACCTTC.

V is TRBV28 and J is TRBJ2-3; 8 bases line up with TRBD2. Per the germline V gene, CDR1 is MDHEN and CDR2 is SYDVKM. The CDR3 spans 15 residues. V lost 5 bases to trimming and J lost 7 bases; unmatched junction nucleotides: 11. CDR3 region: CASSPTAGGSNTQYF. Written as DNA, the CDR3 is TGTGCCAGCAGTCCCACGGCGGGAGGTTCAAATACGCAGTATTTT. The full variable domain, in which reference TRBV28 and TRBJ2-3 provide the parts outside the CDR3, is DVKVTQSSRYLVKRTGEKVFLECVQDMDHENMFWYRQDPGLGLRLIYFSYDVKMKEKGDIPEGYSVSREKKERFSLILESASTNQTSMYLCASSPTAGGSNTQYFGPGTRLTVL.

Turning to this clone: Within the sample, other DNA sequences also encode this same CDR3. The chain has TRBV5-6 and TRBJ2-1; D is ambiguous. This CDR3 spans 12 amino acids. V was cut by 4 bases and J by 7 bases, with 9 bases left in between. Germline V gives CDR1 SGHDT, CDR2 YYEEEE. The CDR3 DNA follows: TGTGCCAGCAGCCTCGGACCAAATGAGCAGTTCTTC. Translating gives CASSLGPNEQFF.

This chain connects TRBV28 to TRBJ2-1; D is unresolved. CDR1 and CDR2 (germline): MDHEN, SYDVKM. Trimming left V 0 bases short and J 8 bases short, with 17 bases between. The CDR3 spans 16 residues. The CDR3 nucleotides read TGTGCCAGCAGTTTATGGGGCCATGCGGAGTTCTATGAGCAGTTCTTC. Translation gives CASSLWGHAEFYEQFF.

This chain links TRBV7-2 with TRBJ2-1, with 12 positions matching TRBD2. Germline V gene lookup returns CDR1 SGHTA and CDR2 FQGNSA. CDR3 length equals 17 residues. J gave up 10 bases and V 0 bases, and 10 bases lay outside the gene matches. The CDR3 DNA reads as TGTGCCAGCAGCTTAGCGGGACTAGCGGGCCATGGTATAGAGCAGTTCTTC. Encoded protein: CASSLAGLAGHGIEQFF.

This clone appeared a single time. V gene TRBV27 combines with J gene TRBJ2-7; 7 nucleotides agree with TRBD1. The CDR3 is 11 amino acids. Germline V lookup: CDR1 MNHEY, CDR2 SMNVEV (reference sequence). Germline trimming cut 8 bases from V and 6 bases from J; bases unmatched to any gene: 4. In DNA form, the CDR3 reads TGTGCCAGCCAGACAGGGTTCGAGCAGTACTTC. Its translation: CASQTGFEQYF.

The V call is TRBV7-2, the J call TRBJ2-1, with 9 bases aligning to TRBD1. There are 15 residues in the CDR3. The V gene's germline CDR1 is SGHTA and CDR2 FQGNSA. Trimming took 1 base from V and 9 from J; bases not matched to a gene: 7. The CDR3 DNA follows: TGTGCCAGCAGCTTAGGGGGACAGGGTCCGCGTGAGCAGTTCTTC. Protein sequence: CASSLGGQGPREQFF.

The chain joins TRBV4-3 to TRBJ2-1; D is possibly TRBD2 (6 bases). V gave up 1 base and J gave up 8 bases, with 12 bases separating them. Germline V CDR1 and CDR2: LGHNA, YSLEER. The CDR3 consists of 14 residues. The CDR3 sequence is CASSQASGVHEQFF. In DNA, the CDR3 is TGCGCCAGCAGCCAAGCGTCGGGGGTGCATGAGCAGTTCTTC.

On this clone: Within the sample, other DNA sequences also encode this same CDR3. The rearrangement links TRBV28 to TRBJ2-1, with D perhaps matching TRBD1 or TRBD2 (6 bases each). CDR3 length equals 13 residues. From germline, CDR1 is MDHEN and CDR2 SYDVKM. V lost 3 bases, J lost 7 bases, and 10 bases lay in between. CDR3 DNA sequence: TGTGCCAGCAGTTTGGGGGGCGGGAATGAGCAGTTCTTC. Translated, it gives CASSLGGGNEQFF.

V gene TRBV30 combines with J gene TRBJ1-3; maybe TRBD1 (5 bases). Germline values: CDR1 GTSNPN, CDR2 SVGIG (reference sequence). This CDR3 contains 13 residues. V lost 1 base, J lost 6 bases, and 10 bases lay in between. In DNA form, the CDR3 reads TGTGCCTGGAGTGATAGACAGAAAAACACCATATATTTT. Its translation: CAWSDRQKNTIYF.

This chain joins TRBV28 and TRBJ2-7; D unclear. The V end lost 3 bases, the J end lost 3 bases, and 6 bases lay between the germline ends. Germline CDR1 reads MDHEN; CDR2 reads SYDVKM. The CDR3 covers 12 residues. CDR3 coding DNA: TGTGCCAGCAGTTTTATACTCTACGAGCAGTACTTC. It is translated as CASSFILYEQYF. Complete variable domain (other parts from reference TRBV28 and TRBJ2-7): DVKVTQSSRYLVKRTGEKVFLECVQDMDHENMFWYRQDPGLGLRLIYFSYDVKMKEKGDIPEGYSVSREKKERFSLILESASTNQTSMYLCASSFILYEQYFGPGTRLTVT.

The V and J genes are TRBV7-3 and TRBJ1-2; possible D gene TRBD1, 6 bases. The CDR3 extends over 15 amino acids. The V gene's germline CDR1 is SGHTA and CDR2 FQGTGA. V shed 5 bases and J shed 5 bases, with 18 bases lying between them. The CDR3 bases are TGTGCCAGCAGCCCTACACCCGCAGGGGTGTATGGCTACACCTTC. Translation: CASSPTPAGVYGYTF.

This clone was detected once. The gene calls are TRBV4-2 and TRBJ2-7; a weak D match, TRBD2 (5 bases). Per the germline V gene, CDR1 is LGHNA and CDR2 is YNFKEQ. Trimming took 1 base from V and 7 from J, leaving 20 bases between them. CDR3 size: 16 residues. CDR3 DNA: TGTGCCAGCAGCCAAGGGGTATTAGCGAGTTCTCGGGAGCAGTACTTC. Its translation is CASSQGVLASSREQYF.

CDR3 loop: CASSLLAGGVNEQFF. The DNA for the CDR3 is TGTGCCAGCAGCTTGCTAGCGGGAGGGGTCAATGAGCAGTTCTTC. The chain is built from TRBV7-2 and TRBJ2-1; 12 bases agree with TRBD2. There are 15 residues in the CDR3. Germline CDR1 and CDR2: SGHTA and FQGNSA. The ends lost 3 bases at V and 6 bases at J; junction bases unmatched: 3.

The V gene is TRBV6-5, the J gene TRBJ1-2; 7 nucleotides line up with TRBD1. The J segment lost 4 bases and the V segment lost 6 bases, leaving 11 bases of the junction unmatched. The germline V gene encodes CDR1 MNHEY and CDR2 SVGAGI. The CDR3 contains 15 residues. CDR3 amino acids: CASSYTSGTVYGYTF. The CDR3 DNA reads TGTGCCAGCAGCTACACCTCCGGGACAGTCTATGGCTACACCTTC.

The rearrangement links TRBV7-9 to TRBJ2-7; the D gene is possibly TRBD2 (5 bases). Trimming stripped 0 bases from V and 6 bases from J, with 9 bases between. Per the germline V gene, CDR1 is SEHNR and CDR2 is FQNEAQ (reference sequence). The CDR3 length is 13 residues. For the CDR3, the DNA is TGTGCCAGCAGCTTAGCGGGAGTGATCGAGCAGTACTTC. This encodes CASSLAGVIEQYF.

This sequence joins TRBV6-5 and TRBJ2-3; D is unresolved. This CDR3 is 13 amino acids long. CDR1 and CDR2 (germline): MNHEY, SVGAGI. V lost 4 bases and J 4 bases, leaving 9 bases between the germline ends. The CDR3 bases are TGTGCCAGCAGTTTGGTAGGTCCAGATACGCAGTATTTT. Its protein is CASSLVGPDTQYF.

This clone has only one observation. The chain employs TRBV5-8 and TRBJ1-1; D not resolved. Trimming took 7 bases from V and 6 from J, leaving 4 bases between them. The CDR3 totals 9 residues. Germline V lookup: CDR1 SGHTS, CDR2 YDEGEE. As DNA, the CDR3 is TGTGCCAGCTGGGCTGAAGCTTTCTTT. This sequence encodes CASWAEAFF.